This T cell receptor (beta chain) comes out of a study of cytomegalovirus exposure and HLA in healthy donors. At the level of the study: The same platform as the 650 to 700 first-cohort repertoires was used for the 120 validation repertoires, a later analysis reported.

V was trimmed by 3 bases and J by 6 bases, leaving 9 bases between them. This CDR3 region has 13 residues. Germline V gene lookup returns CDR1 SEHNR and CDR2 FQNEAQ (reference sequence). The method was immunoSEQ multiplex PCR; TCRdb's version includes in-frame clones alone and lacks a portion of them. The sample lists over 110,000 clones, around 87% occurring once. The receptor comes from a man younger than 30 in good health and CMV-seropositive. Sequencing input: PBMCs. The chain combines TRBV7-9 with TRBJ2-4; D not certain. The CDR3 is CASSFGLLNIQYF. The CDR3, as DNA: TGTGCCAGCAGCTTTGGCCTCTTAAACATTCAGTACTTC.